Included here is one TCR beta chain sequence, with context. Authors' data handling: Reference gene primer amplification in the assay estimated nucleated cell counts. Measured with immunoSEQ multiplex PCR; TCRdb has only the in-frame clones, and not every one. The DNA was the basis for D and trimming; V, J and clone size are from that table. The table records tens of thousands of clones, 85% to 90% of them present only once. The sample is drawn from a study of blood T cell repertoires in COVID-19. About the research overall: Donors in the United States, Italy and Spain gave samples during acute or convalescent COVID-19. PBMCs, B-cell-depleted T cells, or T cells provided the cDNA or gDNA that made up the material.

CDR1 and CDR2 (germline): MNHNY, SVGAGI (reference sequence). The CDR3 has 15 amino acids. V lost 4 bases and J 0 bases, leaving 10 bases between the germline ends. This clonotype was sampled from a man aged 45-65 years with active COVID-19. The V gene is TRBV6-6, the J gene TRBJ2-4; maybe TRBD2 (6 bases). The sequencing input was peripheral blood. Here the CDR3 reads CASSSRGLAKNIQYF. The CDR3 DNA reads as TGTGCCAGCAGTTCCCGGGGGTTAGCCAAAAACATTCAGTACTTC.